The TCR beta chain described here comes from a study of regulatory T cells in long-lasting Graves disease. Study-wide points: Patients with persistent disease showed a bias toward TRBV28, TRBJ1-2 and TRBJ2-5.

V lost 5 bases, J lost 2 bases, and 7 bases stayed unmatched. This CDR3 contains 15 residues. Germline CDR1 and CDR2: MDHEN and SYDVKM. Construction of TCR beta libraries relied on iRepertoire HTBI primers and on Arm-PCR targeting CDR3 regions. Original handling: Overall, samples carried some 67 TRBV and 14 TRBJ segments. One entry per CDR3 protein, called by TCRdb with MiXCR from the multiplex PCR reads. TCRdb's processing, not the authors', yielded these V and J calls. The sample carries about 400,000 distinct CDR3 sequences, roughly 16% recorded once. Noted time point: newly diagnosed GD, antithyroid drugs for less than 3 months. Extracted RNA from PBMCs served as the source of the TCR library. EDTA tubes held roughly 10 milliliters of peripheral blood from each patient. This clonotype was detected many times. Its antigen remains unidentified. The same data also went into a second study, on T cells in Graves' hyperthyroidism and ophthalmopathy. As reported in that work: When the TCR CDR3 underwent first-round RT-PCR, the HTBI primer set was used.

This material consisted of peripheral blood mononuclear cells (PBMCs), taken at new diagnosis, from a patient treated with antithyroid drugs. The sequence came from a woman aged 18-29 years with Graves disease. The genes are TRBV28 and TRBJ2-7; 9 bases map to TRBD1. Here the CDR3 reads CASSPRGQGTYEQYF. CDR3 DNA sequence: TGTGCCAGCAGTCCCCGGGGACAGGGTACCTACGAGCAGTACTTC.